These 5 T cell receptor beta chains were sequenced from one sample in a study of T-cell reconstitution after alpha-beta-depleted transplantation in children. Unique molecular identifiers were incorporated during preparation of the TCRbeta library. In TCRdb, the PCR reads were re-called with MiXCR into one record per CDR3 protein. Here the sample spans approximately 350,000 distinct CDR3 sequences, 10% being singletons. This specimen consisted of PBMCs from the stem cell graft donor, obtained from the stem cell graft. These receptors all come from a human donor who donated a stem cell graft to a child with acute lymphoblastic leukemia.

CDR3 DNA: TGTGCCAGCAGCTTATCCGCGGGAGCTGGGCCAGATACGCAGTATTTT. Its protein is CASSLSAGAGPDTQYF. V usage is TRBV11-2 and J usage is TRBJ2-3; the match to TRBD2 covers 7 bases. The CDR3 is 16 residues long. Trimming cost V 2 bases and J 4 bases; bases outside gene matches: 9. Germline V gene data show CDR1 as SGHAT and CDR2 as FQNNGV.

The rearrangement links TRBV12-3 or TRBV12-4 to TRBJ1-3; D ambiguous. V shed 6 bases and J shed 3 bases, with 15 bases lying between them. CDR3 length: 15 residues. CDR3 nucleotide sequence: TGTGCCAGCAGCTTGAGTGTCGTTAATGGAAACACCATATATTTT. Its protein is CASSLSVVNGNTIYF.

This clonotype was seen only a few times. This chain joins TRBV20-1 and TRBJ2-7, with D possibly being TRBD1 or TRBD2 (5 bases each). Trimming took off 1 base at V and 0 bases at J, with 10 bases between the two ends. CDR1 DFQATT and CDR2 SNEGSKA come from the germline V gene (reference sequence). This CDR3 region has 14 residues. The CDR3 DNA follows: TGCAGTGCTAGAGCCTGGGGACCCTCCTACGAGCAGTACTTC. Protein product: CSARAWGPSYEQYF.

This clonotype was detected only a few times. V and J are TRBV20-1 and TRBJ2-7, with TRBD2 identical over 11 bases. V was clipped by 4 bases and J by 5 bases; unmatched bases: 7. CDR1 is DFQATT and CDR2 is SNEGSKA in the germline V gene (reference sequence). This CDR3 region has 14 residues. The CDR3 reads CSAITSGSYDEQYF. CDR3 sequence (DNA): TGCAGTGCTATTACTAGCGGGAGTTATGACGAGCAGTACTTC.

The CDR3 nucleotides read TGTGCCAGCTCACGCTACACCGGACAGGGAAATAAGCCTGAAGCTTTCTTT. This encodes CASSRYTGQGNKPEAFF. The chain couples TRBV18 to TRBJ1-1, with TRBD1 identical over 8 bases. Trimming cost V 4 bases and J 6 bases; bases outside gene matches: 16. This CDR3 is 17 amino acids long. Germline V lookup: CDR1 KGHSH, CDR2 LQKENI.